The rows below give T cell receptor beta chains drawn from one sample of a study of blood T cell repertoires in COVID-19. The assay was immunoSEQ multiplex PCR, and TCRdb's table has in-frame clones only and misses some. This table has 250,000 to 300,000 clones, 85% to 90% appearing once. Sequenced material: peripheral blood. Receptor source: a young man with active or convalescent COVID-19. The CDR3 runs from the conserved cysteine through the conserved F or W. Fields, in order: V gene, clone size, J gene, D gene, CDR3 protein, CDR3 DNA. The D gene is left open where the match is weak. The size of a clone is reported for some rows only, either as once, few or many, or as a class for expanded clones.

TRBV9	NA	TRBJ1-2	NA	CASSVGAGDGYTF	TGTGCCAGCAGCGTAGGGGCAGGGGATGGCTACACCTTC
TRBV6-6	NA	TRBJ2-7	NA	CASSSSEAYEQYF	TGTGCCAGCAGTTCCTCAGAGGCGTACGAGCAGTACTTC
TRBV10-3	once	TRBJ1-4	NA	CAISESGREGEKLFF	TGTGCCATCAGTGAGTCGGGCCGGGAGGGGGAAAAACTGTTTTTT
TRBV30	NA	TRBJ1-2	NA	CAWTFVGGDYGYTF	TGTGCCTGGACCTTTGTGGGGGGGGACTATGGCTACACCTTC
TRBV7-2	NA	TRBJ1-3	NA	CASSLATGSSSGNTIYF	TGTGCCAGCAGCTTAGCCACGGGTTCCTCCTCTGGAAACACCATATATTTT
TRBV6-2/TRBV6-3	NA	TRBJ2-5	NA	CASSYSVAQETQYF	TGTGCCAGCAGTTACTCGGTGGCCCAAGAGACCCAGTACTTC
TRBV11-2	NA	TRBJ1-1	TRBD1	CASSTQGQRTEAFF	TGTGCCAGCAGCACTCAGGGACAGAGAACTGAAGCTTTCTTT
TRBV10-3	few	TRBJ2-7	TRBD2	CAIRLGGASYEQYF	TGTGCCATCAGGCTCGGGGGGGCGTCCTACGAGCAGTACTTC
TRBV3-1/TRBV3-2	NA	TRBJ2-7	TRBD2	CASSQEGGSSYEQYF	TGTGCCAGCAGCCAAGAAGGCGGGAGCTCCTACGAGCAGTACTTC
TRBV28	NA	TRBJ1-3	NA	CASWGRGGYSGNTIYF	TGTGCCAGCTGGGGGAGGGGAGGTTACTCTGGAAACACCATATATTTT
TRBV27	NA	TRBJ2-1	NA	CASSQTGYNEQFF	TGTGCCAGCAGTCAGACTGGTTACAATGAGCAGTTCTTC
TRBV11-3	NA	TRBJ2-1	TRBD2	CASSPSGSNNEQFF	TGTGCCAGCAGCCCTAGCGGGAGCAACAATGAGCAGTTCTTC
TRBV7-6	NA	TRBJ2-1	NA	CASSFKRRGSSYNEQFF	TGTGCCAGCAGCTTTAAGAGACGGGGGAGCTCCTACAATGAGCAGTTCTTC
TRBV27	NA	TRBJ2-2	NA	CASSTGGERRELFF	TGTGCCAGCAGTACAGGGGGGGAACGCCGGGAGCTGTTTTTT
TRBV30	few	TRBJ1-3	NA	CAWRRADSGNTIYF	TGTGCCTGGAGGAGGGCCGACTCTGGAAACACCATATATTTT
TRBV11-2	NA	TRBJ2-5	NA	CASSYGAEALLAQYF	TGTGCCAGCAGCTATGGAGCGGAGGCCCTTTTGGCCCAGTACTTC
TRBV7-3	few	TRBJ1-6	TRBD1	CASSFDPGQGVRSPLHF	TGTGCCAGCAGCTTTGACCCGGGACAGGGCGTTCGATCACCCCTCCACTTT
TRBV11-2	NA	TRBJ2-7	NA	CASSPRRGGPGAYEQYF	TGTGCCAGCAGCCCCCGCCGCGGAGGGCCGGGCGCCTACGAGCAGTACTTC
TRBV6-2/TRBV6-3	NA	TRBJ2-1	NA	CASSYLTGQEQFF	TGTGCCAGCAGTTATTTGACGGGACAAGAGCAGTTCTTC
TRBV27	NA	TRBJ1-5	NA	CASSWEGSNQPQHF	TGTGCCAGCAGTTGGGAGGGTTCCAATCAGCCCCAGCATTTT
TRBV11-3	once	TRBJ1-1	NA	CASSLGTGMAFF	TGTGCCAGCAGCTTAGGCACAGGGATGGCTTTCTTT
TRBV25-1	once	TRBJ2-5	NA	CASSPMDREGETQYF	TGTGCCAGCAGCCCTATGGACAGGGAGGGAGAGACCCAGTACTTC
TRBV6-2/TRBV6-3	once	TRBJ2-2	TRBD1	CASSVQGAANTGELFF	TGTGCCAGCAGTGTACAGGGGGCAGCGAACACCGGGGAGCTGTTTTTT
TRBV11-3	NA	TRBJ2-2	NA	CASSAAGGTGELFF	TGTGCCAGCAGCGCCGCCGGGGGCACCGGGGAGCTGTTTTTT
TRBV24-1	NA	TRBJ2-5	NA	CATSDLSGQETQYF	TGTGCCACCAGTGATTTGTCAGGGCAAGAGACCCAGTACTTC
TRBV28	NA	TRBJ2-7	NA	CASSLTSTGSYEQYF	TGTGCCAGCAGTTTGACCTCTACAGGTTCCTACGAGCAGTACTTC
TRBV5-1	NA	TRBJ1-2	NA	CASSLTTNYGYTF	TGCGCCAGCAGCTTAACAACCAACTATGGCTACACCTTC
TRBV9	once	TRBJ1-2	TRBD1	CASSPRTGEGYGYTF	TGTGCCAGCAGCCCAAGGACAGGGGAGGGGTATGGCTACACCTTC
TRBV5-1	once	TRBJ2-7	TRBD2	CASGTLAGGGGEQYF	TGCGCCAGCGGCACCCTAGCGGGAGGGGGGGGCGAGCAGTACTTC